This is a list of T cell receptor beta chains from one sample in a study of blood T cells in healthy people across ages. MiXCR, applied by TCRdb to the 5' RACE reads, yields one record per CDR3 protein. The table has fewer than 900,000 distinct CDR3 sequences, 35% to 40% seen once. The sequenced sample was blood. Receptor source: a man younger than 30 in good health. Both conserved end residues are part of each CDR3. A D gene is named only where the DNA matches it firmly. Not every row has a clone size; where given, it reads once, few, many or a size class.

clone size	V gene	D gene	J gene	CDR3 protein	CDR3 DNA
-	TRBV20-1	TRBD2	TRBJ2-1	CSASYGGGRLSEQFF	TGCAGTGCTAGTTATGGCGGGGGGCGATTAAGTGAGCAGTTCTTC
few	TRBV7-3	-	TRBJ2-3	CASSLSGFSRDTQYF	TGTGCCAGCAGCTTATCAGGGTTTAGCCGAGATACGCAGTATTTT
few	TRBV15	-	TRBJ1-5	CATSPEGQLSDQPQHF	TGTGCCACCAGCCCCGAGGGGCAGCTGTCGGATCAGCCCCAGCATTTT
-	TRBV29-1	-	TRBJ2-1	CSVVVDEQFF	TGCAGCGTTGTAGTGGATGAGCAGTTCTTC
few	TRBV5-6	-	TRBJ1-4	CASSSQGSTFNEKLFF	TGTGCCAGCAGCTCTCAGGGATCGACGTTCAATGAAAAACTGTTTTTT
few	TRBV10-3	TRBD1	TRBJ2-5	CATTTGQGKVETQYF	TGTGCCACCACAACGGGACAGGGAAAGGTGGAGACCCAGTACTTC
-	TRBV5-1	-	TRBJ2-7	CASSSGSVQDFYEQYF	TGCGCCAGCAGCTCAGGCTCCGTGCAGGATTTCTACGAGCAGTACTTC
-	TRBV4-3	TRBD1	TRBJ1-4	CASSQDPGTGGVNEKLFF	TGCGCCAGCAGCCAAGACCCCGGGACAGGGGGAGTTAATGAAAAACTGTTTTTT
few	TRBV7-3	TRBD1	TRBJ2-1	CASSLRPGGFGNEQFF	TGTGCCAGCAGCTTAAGGCCAGGGGGTTTTGGCAATGAGCAGTTCTTC
many	TRBV12-3/TRBV12-4	-	TRBJ1-2	CASSLYGGPYGYTF	TGTGCCAGCAGTTTGTACGGAGGGCCCTATGGCTACACCTTC
once	TRBV6-2/TRBV6-3	-	TRBJ2-1	CASSYSHSLDEQFF	TGTGCCAGCAGTTACTCGCATAGTCTCGATGAGCAGTTCTTC
-	TRBV4-3	-	TRBJ2-5	CASSQDYLVNIYNEQYF	TGCGCCAGCAGCCAAGATTATTTGGTGAACATTTACAATGAGCAGTACTTC
-	TRBV20-1	-	TRBJ1-3	CSASTGLSGNTIYF	TGCAGTGCCTCGACGGGATTATCTGGAAACACCATATATTTT
-	TRBV4-3	-	TRBJ1-5	CASGQEIGSNQPQHF	TGCGCCAGCGGCCAAGAGATTGGAAGCAATCAGCCCCAGCATTTT
many	TRBV12-3/TRBV12-4	TRBD2	TRBJ2-5	CASSFPLSGGQETQYF	TGTGCCAGCAGTTTCCCCCTTAGCGGGGGTCAAGAGACCCAGTACTTC
-	TRBV3-1	-	TRBJ2-5	CVSSQNPSMGGAETQYF	TGTGTCAGCAGCCAAAACCCTTCCATGGGTGGGGCAGAGACCCAGTACTTC
-	TRBV6-5	-	TRBJ1-2	CASSSGTPIPDGYTF	TGTGCCAGCAGTTCCGGGACCCCGATCCCCGATGGCTACACCTTC
-	TRBV7-6	-	TRBJ2-3	CASSKQAWSGDTQYF	TGTGCCAGCAGCAAACAGGCTTGGTCGGGAGATACGCAGTATTTT
few	TRBV12-3/TRBV12-4	TRBD1	TRBJ1-1	CASSSAGQENTEAFF	TGTGCCAGCAGTTCCGCGGGACAGGAGAACACTGAAGCTTTCTTT
few	TRBV20-1	-	TRBJ2-1	CSASRYRPTDNNEQFF	TGCAGTGCTAGTCGCTACAGGCCAACCGACAACAATGAGCAGTTCTTC
few	TRBV6-2/TRBV6-3	-	TRBJ2-1	CASSWRSVNEQFF	TGTGCCAGCAGTTGGCGGTCGGTCAATGAGCAGTTCTTC
many	TRBV24-1	-	TRBJ2-5	CATSAGGTAQETQYF	TGTGCCACCAGTGCCGGAGGGACAGCTCAAGAGACCCAGTACTTC
-	TRBV4-2	-	TRBJ1-2	CASSQEGQTYYGYTF	TGTGCCAGCAGCCAAGAGGGGCAGACCTACTATGGCTACACCTTC
-	TRBV12-3/TRBV12-4	TRBD1	TRBJ1-1	CASSLALGQGLKTEAFF	TGTGCCAGCAGTTTAGCGCTAGGACAGGGGTTGAAGACTGAAGCTTTCTTT
few	TRBV7-6	-	TRBJ2-5	CASSPAGGELETQYF	TGTGCCAGCAGCCCCGCCGGGGGAGAGTTGGAGACCCAGTACTTC
-	TRBV7-2	-	TRBJ2-7	CASSLETDGGEQYF	TGTGCCAGCAGCTTAGAGACGGATGGGGGCGAGCAGTACTTC
-	TRBV4-2	-	TRBJ2-7	CASSQEGAVISYNEQYF	TGTGCCAGCAGCCAAGAAGGAGCGGTGATCTCCTACAATGAGCAGTACTTC
-	TRBV28	-	TRBJ1-2	CASRTSGDGYTF	TGTGCCAGCAGGACCTCGGGCGATGGCTACACCTTC
many	TRBV12-3/TRBV12-4	-	TRBJ1-6	CASSPTGPNSPLHF	TGTGCCAGCAGCCCAACAGGGCCTAATTCACCCCTCCACTTT
-	TRBV7-2	-	TRBJ2-1	CAGSLGHGAGSYNEQFF	TGTGCCGGCAGCTTAGGCCACGGGGCAGGCTCCTACAATGAGCAGTTCTTC
-	TRBV7-9	TRBD2	TRBJ2-3	CASSPSVIGGSRADTQYF	TGTGCCAGCAGCCCCAGCGTTATCGGGGGGAGTCGCGCAGATACGCAGTATTTT
-	TRBV15	TRBD1	TRBJ1-2	CATSRGGTGGGYTF	TGTGCCACCAGCAGAGGCGGGACAGGCGGAGGCTACACCTTC
-	TRBV9	-	TRBJ1-2	CASSVDRGSYGYTF	TGTGCCAGCAGCGTAGATCGGGGGAGCTATGGCTACACCTTC
-	TRBV4-1	-	TRBJ1-4	CASSQDPLGNEKLFF	TGCGCCAGCAGCCAAGATCCGTTGGGTAATGAAAAACTGTTTTTT
-	TRBV29-1	-	TRBJ2-5	CSVGGRGIETQYF	TGCAGCGTTGGGGGGCGGGGAATAGAGACCCAGTACTTC
many	TRBV29-1	TRBD1	TRBJ1-2	CSASGTGGSGGYTF	TGCAGCGCCTCCGGGACAGGGGGCTCGGGGGGCTACACCTTC
-	TRBV5-1	TRBD1	TRBJ1-1	CASSDETGSTEAFF	TGCGCCAGCAGCGATGAGACAGGGAGCACTGAAGCTTTCTTT
few	TRBV30	TRBD1	TRBJ2-5	CAWDPGTGQETQYF	TGTGCCTGGGACCCTGGGACAGGCCAAGAGACCCAGTACTTC
-	TRBV28	-	TRBJ2-1	CASSRPGPHPNEQFF	TGTGCCAGCAGTCGGCCGGGACCGCACCCGAATGAGCAGTTCTTC
many	TRBV12-3/TRBV12-4	-	TRBJ1-2	CASLQGPNYGYTF	TGTGCCAGCCTTCAGGGGCCTAACTATGGCTACACCTTC
few	TRBV7-2	-	TRBJ2-4	CASSLATGGLAKNIQYF	TGTGCCAGCAGCTTAGCGACCGGGGGATTAGCCAAAAACATTCAGTACTTC
-	TRBV7-2	TRBD2	TRBJ2-4	CASSRGIRRGVDRYNEQYF	TGTGCCAGCAGCCGGGGGATACGGCGGGGGGTAGACCGCTACAATGAGCAGTACTTC
many	TRBV20-1	-	TRBJ1-2	CSARDHRGAYGYTF	TGCAGTGCTAGAGATCATCGGGGGGCCTATGGCTACACCTTC
-	TRBV20-1	-	TRBJ1-1	CSARDPGRENTEAFF	TGCAGTGCTAGAGATCCGGGACGGGAGAACACTGAAGCTTTCTTT
-	TRBV7-9	-	TRBJ1-5	CASSLAGFSNQPQHF	TGTGCCAGCAGCTTAGCGGGATTTAGCAATCAGCCCCAGCATTTT
few	TRBV3-1	-	TRBJ1-1	CASSQGSSTEAFF	TGTGCCAGCAGCCAAGGGTCATCCACTGAAGCTTTCTTT
many	TRBV12-3/TRBV12-4	TRBD1	TRBJ1-2	CASSPTGDGYTF	TGTGCCAGCAGTCCGACAGGGGATGGCTACACCTTC
-	TRBV7-2	-	TRBJ2-2	CASSLGHYTGELFF	TGTGCCAGCAGCTTAGGGCACTACACCGGGGAGCTGTTTTTT
-	TRBV5-5	TRBD1	TRBJ1-2	CASSSLLSSGTVNYGYTF	TGTGCCAGCAGCTCCCTACTATCTTCCGGGACAGTAAACTATGGCTACACCTTC
few	TRBV27	-	TRBJ1-5	CASSKNSGGNQPQHF	TGTGCCAGCAGTAAAAATTCTGGAGGCAATCAGCCCCAGCATTTT
-	TRBV7-9	-	TRBJ1-2	CASSLVSTYGYTF	TGTGCCAGCAGCTTAGTATCGACTTATGGCTACACCTTC